The entry that follows covers one T cell receptor (beta chain) sequence. No antigen is known for it. Per germline, CDR1 KGHSH and CDR2 LQKENI. V lost 2 bases to trimming and J lost 5 bases, with 15 bases between them. The CDR3 sequence is 16 residues long. Those who donated were healthy bone marrow donors. With 60 Vbeta and 13 Jbeta primers, the PCR was carried out. Sequencing used immunoSEQ multiplex PCR; TCRdb keeps in-frame clones, though not all of them. The top ten clones hold roughly 2.9% of a sample with about 140,000 clones, 78% of them seen once. These data are taken from a study of cytomegalovirus exposure and HLA in healthy donors. Across the whole study: An early release of data contained approximately 80 million unique TCRs, which came from HLA-typed donors. Notes on the study in general: Most TCR beta V segments were productive about 87% or about 30% of the time in an earlier analysis.

This TCR came from a female donor in good health and CMV-seronegative. Sample: PBMCs. The chain has TRBV18 and TRBJ2-2, with D maybe TRBD2 (5 bases). CDR3 protein: CASSPGPRLQTGELFF. The CDR3 nucleotides read TGTGCCAGCTCACCAGGGCCGAGACTACAAACCGGGGAGCTGTTTTTT.